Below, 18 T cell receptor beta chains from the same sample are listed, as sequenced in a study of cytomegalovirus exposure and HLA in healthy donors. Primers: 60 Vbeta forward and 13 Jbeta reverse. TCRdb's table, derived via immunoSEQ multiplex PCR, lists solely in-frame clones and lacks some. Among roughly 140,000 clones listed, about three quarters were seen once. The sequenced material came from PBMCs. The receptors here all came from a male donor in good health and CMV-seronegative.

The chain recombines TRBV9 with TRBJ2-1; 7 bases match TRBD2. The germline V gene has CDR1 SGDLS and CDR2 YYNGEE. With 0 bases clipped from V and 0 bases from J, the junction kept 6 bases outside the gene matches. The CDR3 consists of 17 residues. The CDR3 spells CASSVAPGGSSYNEQFF. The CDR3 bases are TGTGCCAGCAGCGTAGCTCCGGGGGGTAGCTCCTACAATGAGCAGTTCTTC.

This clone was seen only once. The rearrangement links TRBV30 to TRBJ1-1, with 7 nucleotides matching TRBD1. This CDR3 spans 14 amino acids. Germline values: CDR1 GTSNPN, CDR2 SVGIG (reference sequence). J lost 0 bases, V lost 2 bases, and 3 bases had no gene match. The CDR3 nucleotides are TGTGCCTGGAGTCCCACAGGGGTGAACACTGAAGCTTTCTTT. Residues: CAWSPTGVNTEAFF. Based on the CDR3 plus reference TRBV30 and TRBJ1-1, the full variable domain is SQTIHQWPATLVQPVGSPLSLECTVEGTSNPNLYWYRQAAGRGLQLLFYSVGIGQISSEVPQNLSASRPQDRQFILSSKKLLLSDSGFYLCAWSPTGVNTEAFFGQGTRLTVV.

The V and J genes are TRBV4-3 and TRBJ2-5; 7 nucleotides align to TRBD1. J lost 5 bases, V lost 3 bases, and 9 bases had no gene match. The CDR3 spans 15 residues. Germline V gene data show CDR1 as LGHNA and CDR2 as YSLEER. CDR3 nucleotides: TGCGCCAGCAGCCAGGGGTCACAGGGGCTGGAGACCCAGTACTTC. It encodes CASSQGSQGLETQYF.

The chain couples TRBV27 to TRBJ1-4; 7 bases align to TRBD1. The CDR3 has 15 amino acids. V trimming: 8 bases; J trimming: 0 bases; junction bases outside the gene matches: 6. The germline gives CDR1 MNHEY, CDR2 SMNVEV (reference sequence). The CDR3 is CASRDRDATNEKLFF. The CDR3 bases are TGTGCCAGCCGAGACAGGGATGCAACTAATGAAAAACTGTTTTTT.

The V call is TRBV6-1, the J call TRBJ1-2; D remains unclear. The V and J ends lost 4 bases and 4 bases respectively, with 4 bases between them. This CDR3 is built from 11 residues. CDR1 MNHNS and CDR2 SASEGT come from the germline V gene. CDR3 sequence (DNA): TGTGCCAGCAGTGGGGCCTATGGCTACACCTTC. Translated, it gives CASSGAYGYTF.

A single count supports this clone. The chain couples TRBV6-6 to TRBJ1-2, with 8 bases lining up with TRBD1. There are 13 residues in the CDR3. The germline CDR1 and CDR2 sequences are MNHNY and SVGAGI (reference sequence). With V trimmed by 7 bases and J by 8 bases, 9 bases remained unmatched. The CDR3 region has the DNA TGTGCCAGCACCCGGACAGGGTTGCCCGGCTACACCTTC. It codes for CASTRTGLPGYTF.

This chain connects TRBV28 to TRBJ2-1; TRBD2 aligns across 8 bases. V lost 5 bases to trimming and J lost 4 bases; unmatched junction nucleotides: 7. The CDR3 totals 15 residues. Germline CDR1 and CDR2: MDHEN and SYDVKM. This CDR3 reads CASSPVAGLYNEQFF. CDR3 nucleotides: TGTGCCAGCAGTCCTGTAGCGGGGTTATACAATGAGCAGTTCTTC. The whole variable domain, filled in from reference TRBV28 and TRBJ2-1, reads DVKVTQSSRYLVKRTGEKVFLECVQDMDHENMFWYRQDPGLGLRLIYFSYDVKMKEKGDIPEGYSVSREKKERFSLILESASTNQTSMYLCASSPVAGLYNEQFFGPGTRLTVL.

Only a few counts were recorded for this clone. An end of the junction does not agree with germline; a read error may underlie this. CDR3 region: CSSSLEGQGVEQYF. The CDR3 DNA reads as TGTTCCAGCAGCTTAGAGGGGCAGGGGGTCGAGCAGTACTTC. This chain links TRBV7-9 with TRBJ2-7; TRBD1 agrees at 7 bases. This CDR3 has 14 amino acids. Germline CDR1 SEHNR, CDR2 FQNEAQ (reference sequence). Full variable domain (outside the CDR3, taken from reference TRBV7-9 and TRBJ2-7): DTGVSQNPRHKITKRGQNVTFRCDPISEHNRLYWYRQTLGQGPEFLTYFQNEAQLEKSRLLSDRFSAERPKGSFSTLEIQRTEQGDSAMYLCSSSLEGQGVEQYFGPGTRLTVT.

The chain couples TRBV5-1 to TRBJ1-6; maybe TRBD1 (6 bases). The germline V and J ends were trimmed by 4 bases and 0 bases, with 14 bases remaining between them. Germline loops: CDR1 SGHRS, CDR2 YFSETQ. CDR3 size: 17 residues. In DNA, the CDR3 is TGCGCCAGCAGCGGAAAGGGGGAAAGCTCCTATAATTCACCCCTCCACTTT. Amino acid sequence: CASSGKGESSYNSPLHF.

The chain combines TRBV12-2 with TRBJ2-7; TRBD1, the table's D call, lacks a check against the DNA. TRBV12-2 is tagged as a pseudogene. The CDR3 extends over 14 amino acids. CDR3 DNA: TGTGCAAGTCGCTTCTCCAGGGGGCTTTACGAGCAGTACTTC. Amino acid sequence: CASRFSRGLYEQYF.

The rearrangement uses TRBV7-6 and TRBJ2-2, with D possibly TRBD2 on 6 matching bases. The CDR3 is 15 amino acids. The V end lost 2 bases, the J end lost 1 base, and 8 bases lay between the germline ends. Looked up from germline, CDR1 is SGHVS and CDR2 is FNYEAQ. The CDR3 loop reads CASSLMGGNTGELFF. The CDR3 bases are TGTGCCAGCAGCTTAATGGGGGGGAACACCGGGGAGCTGTTTTTT.

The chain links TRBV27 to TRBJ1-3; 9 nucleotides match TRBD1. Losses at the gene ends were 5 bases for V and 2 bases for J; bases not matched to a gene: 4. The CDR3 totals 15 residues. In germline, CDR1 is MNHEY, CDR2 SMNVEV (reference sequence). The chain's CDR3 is CASSVQGAAGNTIYF. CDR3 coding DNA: TGTGCCAGCAGTGTACAGGGGGCGGCTGGAAACACCATATATTTT.

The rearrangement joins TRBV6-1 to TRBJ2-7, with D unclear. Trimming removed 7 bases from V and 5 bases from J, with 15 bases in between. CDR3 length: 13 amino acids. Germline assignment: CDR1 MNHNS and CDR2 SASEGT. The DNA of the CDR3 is TGTGCCAGCACCCTGGCAAGTCCCCACGAGCAGTACTTC. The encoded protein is CASTLASPHEQYF.

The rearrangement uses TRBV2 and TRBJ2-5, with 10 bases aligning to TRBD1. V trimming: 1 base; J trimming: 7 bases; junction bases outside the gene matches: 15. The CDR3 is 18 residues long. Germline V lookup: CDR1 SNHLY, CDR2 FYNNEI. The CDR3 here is CASSEEGTGAGSVGTQYF. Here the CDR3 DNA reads TGTGCCAGCAGTGAAGAGGGGACAGGGGCTGGAAGCGTAGGGACCCAGTACTTC.

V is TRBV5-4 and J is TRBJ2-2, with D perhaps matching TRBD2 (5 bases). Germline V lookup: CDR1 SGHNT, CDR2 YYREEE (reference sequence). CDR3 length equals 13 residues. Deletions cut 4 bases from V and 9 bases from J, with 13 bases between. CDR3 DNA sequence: TGTGCCAGCAGCCCGGACTGGTCCTGGGAGCTGTTTTTT. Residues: CASSPDWSWELFF.

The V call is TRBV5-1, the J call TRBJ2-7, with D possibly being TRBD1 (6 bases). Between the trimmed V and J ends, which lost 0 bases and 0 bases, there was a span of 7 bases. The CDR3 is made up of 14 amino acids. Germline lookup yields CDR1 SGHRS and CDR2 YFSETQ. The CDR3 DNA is TGCGCCAGCAGCTTGGTAGGGGGCTCCTACGAGCAGTACTTC. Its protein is CASSLVGGSYEQYF.

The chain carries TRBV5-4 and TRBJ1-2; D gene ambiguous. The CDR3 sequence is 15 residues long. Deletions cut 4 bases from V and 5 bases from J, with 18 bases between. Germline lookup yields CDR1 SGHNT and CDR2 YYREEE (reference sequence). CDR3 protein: CASSPQATLTYGYTF. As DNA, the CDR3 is TGTGCCAGCAGCCCCCAGGCGACGCTCACATATGGCTACACCTTC.

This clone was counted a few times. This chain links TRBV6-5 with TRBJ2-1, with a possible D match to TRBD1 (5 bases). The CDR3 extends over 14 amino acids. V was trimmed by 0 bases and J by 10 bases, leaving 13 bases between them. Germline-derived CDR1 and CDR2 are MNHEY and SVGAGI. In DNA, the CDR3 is TGTGCCAGCAGTTACTCGTTCCTGGCAGGGGAGCAGTTCTTC. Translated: CASSYSFLAGEQFF.